A single sample gave rise to the 32 T cell receptor beta chains below, sequenced in a study of Ad26.COV2.S vaccination and SARS-CoV-2 variants. The treatment here: around 19 received Ad26.COV2.S at low or high dose, single or two shots; about 5 received placebo; per-sample allocation not given. Specimens were obtained on day 63 following the first vaccine or placebo injection. Using immunoSEQ multiplex PCR, the repertoire was profiled, and TCRdb retains in-frame clones only, with some absent. Of 350,000 to 550,000 clones listed, about 88% were seen once; the top ten hold about 2.5%. The sample consisted of peripheral blood, taken in a trial of Ad26.COV2.S vaccine versus placebo. All receptors derive from a person aged 18-60 years who received the Ad26.COV2.S COVID-19 vaccine or a placebo.

The chain carries TRBV30 and TRBJ2-5; D unresolved. The CDR3 is made up of 14 amino acids. From germline, CDR1 is GTSNPN and CDR2 SVGIG (reference sequence). The V and J ends lost 0 bases and 2 bases respectively, with 10 bases between them. For the CDR3, the DNA is TGTGCCTGGAGTGTACTATATAAGCAAGAGACCCAGTACTTC. It yields the protein CAWSVLYKQETQYF.

This sequence joins TRBV4-3 and TRBJ1-5, with D unresolved. Trimming took 1 base from V and 7 from J, leaving 8 bases between them. The CDR3 has 13 residues. Germline V gene data show CDR1 as LGHNA and CDR2 as YSLEER. This chain's CDR3 is CASSQGNTQPQHF. The CDR3 region has the DNA TGCGCCAGCAGCCAAGGAAACACGCAGCCCCAGCATTTT.

The table lists this clone with a count of one. V usage is TRBV12-3 or TRBV12-4 and J usage is TRBJ2-1; D is unresolved. The CDR3 loop spans 13 amino acids. The V end lost 6 bases, the J end lost 0 bases, and 6 bases lay between the germline ends. In DNA, the CDR3 is TGTGCCAGCAGCCGAGTCTCCTACAATGAGCAGTTCTTC. Amino acid sequence: CASSRVSYNEQFF.

The V and J genes are TRBV2 and TRBJ1-2; tentative D call: TRBD1 (6 bases). Trimming stripped 8 bases from V and 0 bases from J, with 13 bases between. The germline V gene encodes CDR1 SNHLY and CDR2 FYNNEI. This CDR3 is 14 amino acids long. CDR3 residues: CASRRDTTNYGYTF. For the CDR3, the DNA is TGTGCCAGCCGACGGGACACCACTAACTATGGCTACACCTTC.

This clone appeared a few times. The chain joins TRBV7-9 to TRBJ1-1, with TRBD1 identical over 8 bases. CDR1 and CDR2 from the germline V gene are SEHNR and FQNEAQ (reference sequence). The J segment lost 0 bases and the V segment lost 1 base, leaving 4 bases of the junction unmatched. The CDR3 spans 16 residues. The CDR3 here is CASSLGPGGLNTEAFF. The CDR3 DNA sequence: TGTGCCAGCAGCTTAGGGCCAGGGGGCCTGAACACTGAAGCTTTCTTT. Together with reference TRBV7-9 and TRBJ1-1, the CDR3 gives the full variable domain: DTGVSQNPRHKITKRGQNVTFRCDPISEHNRLYWYRQTLGQGPEFLTYFQNEAQLEKSRLLSDRFSAERPKGSFSTLEIQRTEQGDSAMYLCASSLGPGGLNTEAFFGQGTRLTVV.

Remarks on this clone: Germline is not matched at one junction end, which may reflect a read error. The CDR3 DNA reads TGTGCCAGCAGTGATTATTGGGTAACGAACACTGAAACTTTCTTT. It is translated as CASSDYWVTNTETFF. The chain recombines TRBV6-1 with TRBJ1-1; D gene uncertain. Per the germline V gene, CDR1 is MNHNS and CDR2 is SASEGT. This CDR3 is built from 15 residues.

The rearrangement links TRBV7-9 to TRBJ1-3; tentative D call: TRBD1 (6 bases). CDR1 SEHNR and CDR2 FQNEAQ come from the germline V gene (reference sequence). Trimming removed 0 bases at V and 4 bases at J, with 13 bases between. The CDR3 length is 16 residues. CDR3 in amino acids: CASSLATAGDGNTIYF. The CDR3 DNA follows: TGTGCCAGCAGCTTAGCGACGGCAGGGGACGGAAACACCATATATTTT.

The J gene is TRBJ2-5, the V gene TRBV7-2; D may be TRBD1 (7 bases). CDR1 and CDR2 from the germline V gene are SGHTA and FQGNSA. Trimming pared 1 base from V and 7 bases from J, leaving 13 bases between. The CDR3 is made up of 14 amino acids. The CDR3 reads CASSLGGQTRTQYF. CDR3 nucleotides: TGTGCCAGCAGCTTAGGGGGACAGACTAGGACCCAGTACTTC.

The CDR3 is CAWSRGLAGGPGETQYF. CDR3 DNA sequence: TGTGCCTGGAGTCGGGGACTAGCGGGAGGGCCGGGTGAGACCCAGTACTTC. This chain connects TRBV30 to TRBJ2-5, with 16 positions matching TRBD2. Germline assignment: CDR1 GTSNPN and CDR2 SVGIG (reference sequence). Trimming cost V 2 bases and J 5 bases; bases outside gene matches: 8. CDR3 length equals 17 residues.

This sequence joins TRBV2 and TRBJ1-4; 7 bases align to TRBD1. CDR3 length: 14 residues. The junction had 8 bases not matched to a gene; V was cut back by 6 bases and J by 7 bases. Germline V gene lookup returns CDR1 SNHLY and CDR2 FYNNEI. This CDR3 reads CASSGTARGEKLFF. In DNA, the CDR3 is TGTGCCAGCAGCGGGACAGCCAGAGGTGAAAAACTGTTTTTT.

CDR3 sequence (DNA): TGTGCCAGCAGCGCCCAGCGGGGGGGCCCGGGGGAGACCCAGTACTTC. It codes for CASSAQRGGPGETQYF. The V gene is TRBV2, the J gene TRBJ2-5; 10 bases line up with TRBD2. V was pared by 6 bases and J by 5 bases, with 12 bases of the junction left unmatched. CDR1 is SNHLY, CDR2 FYNNEI, per germline. The CDR3 sequence is 16 residues long.

The chain has TRBV4-3 and TRBJ2-1; TRBD2 aligns across 12 bases. V gave up 3 bases and J gave up 10 bases; unmatched junction bases: 7. CDR1 is LGHNA and CDR2 is YSLEER in the germline V gene. The CDR3 is 15 residues long. The chain's CDR3 is CASSQVGTSGPEQFF. DNA of the CDR3: TGCGCCAGCAGCCAGGTCGGGACTAGCGGGCCCGAGCAGTTCTTC.

The chain couples TRBV10-3 to TRBJ1-5; D unresolved. The V gene lost 5 bases and the J gene lost 4 bases, with 9 bases spanning the gap. Germline assignment: CDR1 ENHRY and CDR2 SYGVKD. This CDR3 spans 13 amino acids. CDR3 DNA: TGTGCCATCAGTCTCGGACTTAATCAGCCCCAGCATTTT. It codes for CAISLGLNQPQHF.

In this sample, this clone turned up once. This sequence joins TRBV2 and TRBJ1-5; 8 nucleotides match TRBD1. Germline V gene sequence: CDR1 SNHLY, CDR2 FYNNEI. This CDR3 contains 15 residues. V was clipped by 7 bases and J by 5 bases; unmatched bases: 10. The CDR3 DNA is TGTGCCAGCAATGAGAGACAGGGGTGGGATCAGCCCCAGCATTTT. Translation gives CASNERQGWDQPQHF.

The rearrangement joins TRBV10-3 to TRBJ2-1; 11 positions match TRBD2. V shed 9 bases, J shed 8 bases, and the junction held 15 bases outside the gene matches. Germline V lookup: CDR1 ENHRY, CDR2 SYGVKD. The CDR3 covers 16 residues. CDR3 nucleotides: TGTGCCATGGCCGCGAGACTAGCGGGGCATGGAGATGAGCAGTTCTTC. Its protein product is CAMAARLAGHGDEQFF.

The rearrangement links TRBV7-3 to TRBJ2-1, with 9 bases fitting TRBD1. Unmatched junction bases numbered 10, after V lost 5 bases and J lost 11 bases. Germline CDR1 is SGHTA and CDR2 is FQGTGA. This CDR3 comprises 14 residues. Here the CDR3 reads CASSPPGGQGKQFF. The CDR3 region has the DNA TGTGCCAGCAGCCCCCCGGGGGGACAGGGTAAGCAGTTCTTC.

The chain has TRBV7-9 and TRBJ1-6; D is undetermined. CDR1 SEHNR and CDR2 FQNEAQ come from the germline V gene (reference sequence). V lost 5 bases, J lost 19 bases, and 18 bases lay in between. The length of the CDR3 is 12 residues. In nucleotides, the CDR3 is TGTGCCAGCAGCCCCTTCGGGAGGGTCCCTCACTTT. This encodes CASSPFGRVPHF.

The chain recombines TRBV6-5 with TRBJ1-2; D unresolved. This CDR3 spans 13 amino acids. V was pared by 0 bases and J by 7 bases, with 9 bases between. Germline V gene data show CDR1 as MNHEY and CDR2 as SVGAGI. The chain's CDR3 is CASSYSLAVGYTF. The CDR3 coding sequence is TGTGCCAGCAGTTACTCGTTGGCGGTTGGCTACACCTTC.

The chain combines TRBV19 with TRBJ1-1; the match to TRBD1 covers 7 bases. This CDR3 is 17 amino acids long. From germline, CDR1 is LNHDA and CDR2 SQIVND (reference sequence). V was clipped by 5 bases and J by 0 bases; unmatched bases: 12. The CDR3 protein is CASSLRTGSFMNTEAFF. The CDR3 nucleotides read TGTGCCAGTAGTCTTCGGACAGGATCCTTCATGAACACTGAAGCTTTCTTT.

The V call is TRBV29-1, the J call TRBJ1-1, with unresolved D. Germline V gene sequence: CDR1 SQVTM, CDR2 ANQGSEA. The CDR3 runs to 13 residues. The V gene lost 1 base and the J gene lost 0 bases, with 6 bases spanning the gap. CDR3 region: CSVEGSLNTEAFF. CDR3 bases: TGCAGCGTTGAAGGCAGTTTGAACACTGAAGCTTTCTTT.

This chain connects TRBV6-5 to TRBJ1-6; unclear D gene. V was clipped by 6 bases and J by 6 bases, with 6 bases between them. CDR3 length: 12 residues. Germline CDR1 MNHEY, CDR2 SVGAGI. The CDR3 DNA is TGTGCCAGCAGAGGATCTAATTCACCCCTCCACTTT. It encodes CASRGSNSPLHF.

This clone was seen once. The rearrangement links TRBV12-1 to TRBJ2-3; TRBD2, the table's D call, was not compared with the DNA. TRBV12-1 is termed a pseudogene. The length of the CDR3 is 12 residues. Written as DNA, the CDR3 is TGTGCCGACTCGGGGGGAACAGATACGCAGTATTTT. This encodes CADSGGTDTQYF.

This clone was detected only a few times. This rearrangement joins TRBV4-2 to TRBJ1-4, with 7 bases lining up with TRBD1. Per germline, CDR1 LGHNA and CDR2 YNFKEQ. With 2 bases clipped from V and 8 bases from J, the junction kept 8 bases outside the gene matches. The CDR3 runs to 15 residues. The CDR3 DNA is TGTGCCAGCAGCCAAAATTTAGGGGGCCGCGAAAAACTGTTTTTT. Its translation: CASSQNLGGREKLFF.

This clone was recorded only once. The chain carries TRBV2 and TRBJ1-5; a possible D gene is TRBD1 (6 bases). This CDR3 spans 16 amino acids. Germline V gene data show CDR1 as SNHLY and CDR2 as FYNNEI. V was clipped by 0 bases and J by 3 bases, with 12 bases between them. This CDR3 is CASSEAGRGVNQPQHF. The CDR3 coding sequence is TGTGCCAGCAGTGAAGCCGGAAGGGGGGTCAATCAGCCCCAGCATTTT. The full variable domain, completed using reference TRBV2 and TRBJ1-5, is EPEVTQTPSHQVTQMGQEVILRCVPISNHLYFYWYRQILGQKVEFLVSFYNNEISEKSEIFDDQFSVERPDGSNFTLKIRSTKLEDSAMYFCASSEAGRGVNQPQHFGDGTRLSIL.

There are a few counts of this clone. In DNA, the CDR3 is TGTGCCAGCAGTTACGGAAGATTGGGGGAGCAGTACTTC. This encodes CASSYGRLGEQYF. The chain links TRBV6-5 to TRBJ2-7, with D hard to call. The CDR3 covers 13 residues. The ends were cut back, 2 bases at V and 7 bases at J, with 12 bases in the middle. Germline loops: CDR1 MNHEY, CDR2 SVGAGI.

The rearrangement joins TRBV4-1 to TRBJ2-1, with TRBD2 matching 8 bases. The CDR3 is made up of 15 amino acids. The germline gives CDR1 MGHRA, CDR2 YSYEKL. V lost 1 base to trimming and J lost 7 bases; unmatched junction nucleotides: 6. This CDR3 is CASSQVAREGNEQFF. CDR3 bases: TGCGCCAGCAGCCAAGTTGCACGGGAGGGGAATGAGCAGTTCTTC.

The chain recombines TRBV18 with TRBJ1-3; D remains ambiguous. Trimming took off 2 bases at V and 2 bases at J, with 13 bases between the two ends. Germline V gene sequence: CDR1 KGHSH, CDR2 LQKENI. The CDR3 has 16 amino acids. The CDR3 spells CASSPSGPGAGNTIYF. CDR3 sequence (DNA): TGTGCCAGCTCACCATCGGGTCCTGGGGCTGGAAACACCATATATTTT.

This chain uses TRBV24-1 with TRBJ2-1, with 7 bases aligning to TRBD2. CDR3 size: 18 residues. Looked up from germline, CDR1 is KGHDR and CDR2 is SFDVKD. Trimming removed 3 bases from V and 0 bases from J; junction bases left unmatched: 10. The CDR3 loop is CATSDPLAALSSYNEQFF. The CDR3 DNA reads as TGTGCCACCAGTGATCCCCTAGCGGCCTTGAGCTCCTACAATGAGCAGTTCTTC.

This sequence joins TRBV18 and TRBJ2-5; 8 nucleotides align to TRBD2. After removal of 5 bases from V and 4 bases from J, the junction contained 0 bases not matched to a gene. This CDR3 has 12 residues. Germline V gene lookup returns CDR1 KGHSH and CDR2 LQKENI. In DNA, the CDR3 is TGTGCCAGCTCAAGCGGGGGAGAGACCCAGTACTTC. Translation: CASSSGGETQYF.

This clone was observed a handful of times. The CDR3 region is CASSLEDRRLYEQYV. The CDR3 region has the DNA TGTGCCAGCTCACTCGAGGACAGAAGACTCTACGAGCAGTACGTC. This chain uses TRBV18 with TRBJ2-7, with a tentative D call TRBD1 (6 bases). The CDR3 extends over 15 amino acids. Germline V gene lookup returns CDR1 KGHSH and CDR2 LQKENI. The V gene lost 4 bases and the J gene lost 3 bases, with 16 bases spanning the gap.

The chain joins TRBV5-1 to TRBJ1-1; no reliable D call. Looked up from germline, CDR1 is SGHRS and CDR2 is YFSETQ. This CDR3 has 15 residues. V was pared by 0 bases and J by 1 base, with 10 bases between. The CDR3 here is CASSLVSGSNTEAFF. The CDR3 bases are TGCGCCAGCAGCTTGGTGTCGGGGTCGAACACTGAAGCTTTCTTT.

The gene calls are TRBV7-9 and TRBJ2-1, with TRBD2 matching over 9 bases. CDR3 length equals 15 residues. Per the germline V gene, CDR1 is SEHNR and CDR2 is FQNEAQ (reference sequence). The V segment lost 3 bases and the J segment 5 bases; nucleotides outside the gene matches: 5. CDR3 nucleotide sequence: TGTGCCAGCAGCTTTCGACTAGCGGTCAACAATGAGCAGTTCTTC. It codes for CASSFRLAVNNEQFF.